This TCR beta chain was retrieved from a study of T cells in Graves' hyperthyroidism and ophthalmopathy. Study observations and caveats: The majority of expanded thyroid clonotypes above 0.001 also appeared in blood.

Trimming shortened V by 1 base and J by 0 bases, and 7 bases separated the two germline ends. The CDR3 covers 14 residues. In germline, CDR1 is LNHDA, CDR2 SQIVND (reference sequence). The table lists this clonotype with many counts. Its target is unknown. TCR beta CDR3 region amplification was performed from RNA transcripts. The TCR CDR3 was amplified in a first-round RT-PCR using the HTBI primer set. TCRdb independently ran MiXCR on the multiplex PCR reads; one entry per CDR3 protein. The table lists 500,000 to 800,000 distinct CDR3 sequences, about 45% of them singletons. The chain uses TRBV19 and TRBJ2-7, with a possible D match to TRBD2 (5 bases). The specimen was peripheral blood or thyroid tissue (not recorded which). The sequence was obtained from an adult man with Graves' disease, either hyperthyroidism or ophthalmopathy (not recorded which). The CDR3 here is CASSIVGSSYEQYF. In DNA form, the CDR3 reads TGTGCCAGTAGTATAGTGGGGAGCTCCTACGAGCAGTACTTC. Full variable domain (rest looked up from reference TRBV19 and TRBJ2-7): DGGITQSPKYLFRKEGQNVTLSCEQNLNHDAMYWYRQDPGQGLRLIYYSQIVNDFQKGDIAEGYSVSREKKESFPLTVTSAQKNPTAFYLCASSIVGSSYEQYFGPGTRLTVT.